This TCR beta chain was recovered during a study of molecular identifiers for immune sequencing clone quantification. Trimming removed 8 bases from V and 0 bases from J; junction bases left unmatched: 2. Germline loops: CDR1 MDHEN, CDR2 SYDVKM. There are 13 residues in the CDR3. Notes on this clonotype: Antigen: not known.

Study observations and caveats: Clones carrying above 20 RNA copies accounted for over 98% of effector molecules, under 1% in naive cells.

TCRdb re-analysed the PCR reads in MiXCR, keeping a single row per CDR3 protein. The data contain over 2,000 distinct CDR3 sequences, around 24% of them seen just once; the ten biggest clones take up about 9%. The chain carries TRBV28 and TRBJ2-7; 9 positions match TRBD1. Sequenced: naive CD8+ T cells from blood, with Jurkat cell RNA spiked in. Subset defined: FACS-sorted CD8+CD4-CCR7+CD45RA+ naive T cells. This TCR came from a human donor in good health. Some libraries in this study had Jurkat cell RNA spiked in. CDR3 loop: CASGGQGSYEQYF. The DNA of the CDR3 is TGTGCCAGCGGGGGACAGGGCTCCTACGAGCAGTACTTC.